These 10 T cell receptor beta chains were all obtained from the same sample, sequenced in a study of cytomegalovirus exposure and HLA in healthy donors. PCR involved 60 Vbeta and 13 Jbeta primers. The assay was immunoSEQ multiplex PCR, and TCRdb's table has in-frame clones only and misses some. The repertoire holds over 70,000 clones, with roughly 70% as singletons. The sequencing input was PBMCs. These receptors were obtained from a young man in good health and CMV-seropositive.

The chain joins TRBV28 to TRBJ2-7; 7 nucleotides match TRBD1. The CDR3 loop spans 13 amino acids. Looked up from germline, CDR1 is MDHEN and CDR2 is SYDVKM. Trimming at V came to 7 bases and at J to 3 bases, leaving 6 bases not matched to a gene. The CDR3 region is CASTPGQYYEQYF. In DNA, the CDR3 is TGTGCCAGCACCCCGGGACAGTACTACGAGCAGTACTTC.

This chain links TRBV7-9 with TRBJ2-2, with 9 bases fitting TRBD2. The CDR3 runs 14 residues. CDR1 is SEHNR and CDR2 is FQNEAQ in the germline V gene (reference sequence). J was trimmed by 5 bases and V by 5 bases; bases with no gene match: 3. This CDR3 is CASSRTSETGELFF. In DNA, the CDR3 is TGTGCCAGCAGCCGGACTAGCGAGACCGGGGAGCTGTTTTTT.

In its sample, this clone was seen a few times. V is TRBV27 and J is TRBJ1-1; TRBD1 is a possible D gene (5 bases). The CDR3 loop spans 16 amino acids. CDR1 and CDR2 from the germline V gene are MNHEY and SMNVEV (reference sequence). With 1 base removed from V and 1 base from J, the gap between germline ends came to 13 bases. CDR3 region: CASSLFVGTGNTEAFF. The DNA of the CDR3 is TGTGCCAGCAGTTTATTCGTGGGGACTGGGAACACTGAAGCTTTCTTT.

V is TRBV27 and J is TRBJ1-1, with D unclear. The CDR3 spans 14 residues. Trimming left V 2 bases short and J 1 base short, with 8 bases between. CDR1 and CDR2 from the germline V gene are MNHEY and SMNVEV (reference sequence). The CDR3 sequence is CASSLGRGNTEAFF. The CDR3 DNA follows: TGTGCCAGCAGTTTAGGACGGGGGAACACTGAAGCTTTCTTT.

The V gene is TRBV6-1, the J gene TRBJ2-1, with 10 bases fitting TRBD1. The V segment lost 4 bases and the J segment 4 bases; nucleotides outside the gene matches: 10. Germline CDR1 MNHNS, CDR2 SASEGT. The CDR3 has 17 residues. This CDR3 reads CASSASGTGEGYNEQFF. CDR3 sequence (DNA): TGTGCCAGCAGTGCATCCGGGACAGGGGAGGGATACAATGAGCAGTTCTTC.

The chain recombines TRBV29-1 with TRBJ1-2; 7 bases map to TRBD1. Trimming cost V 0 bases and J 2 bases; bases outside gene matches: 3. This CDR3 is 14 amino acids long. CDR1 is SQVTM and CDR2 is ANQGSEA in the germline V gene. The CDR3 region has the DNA TGCAGCGTTGAAGATCCGGACAGGAACTATGGCTACACCTTC. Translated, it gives CSVEDPDRNYGYTF.

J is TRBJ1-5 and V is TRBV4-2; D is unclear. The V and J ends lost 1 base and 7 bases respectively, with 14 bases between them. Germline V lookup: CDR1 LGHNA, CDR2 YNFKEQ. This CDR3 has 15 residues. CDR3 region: CASSQVPGSEQPQHF. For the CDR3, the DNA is TGTGCCAGCAGCCAAGTCCCGGGGTCAGAGCAGCCCCAGCATTTT.

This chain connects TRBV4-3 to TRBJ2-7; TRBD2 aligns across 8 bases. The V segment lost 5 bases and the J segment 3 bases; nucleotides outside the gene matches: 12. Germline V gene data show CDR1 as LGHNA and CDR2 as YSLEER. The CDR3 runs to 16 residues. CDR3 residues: CASSRGTSGAGYEQYF. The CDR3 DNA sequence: TGCGCCAGCAGCAGGGGTACTAGCGGTGCCGGCTACGAGCAGTACTTC.

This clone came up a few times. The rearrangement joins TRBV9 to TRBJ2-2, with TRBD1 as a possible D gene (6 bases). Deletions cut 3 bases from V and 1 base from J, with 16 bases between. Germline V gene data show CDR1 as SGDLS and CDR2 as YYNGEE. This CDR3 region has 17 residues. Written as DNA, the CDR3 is TGTGCCAGCAGCGGGACCTACAGGGAAAAGAACACCGGGGAGCTGTTTTTT. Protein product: CASSGTYREKNTGELFF.

The CDR3 is CASSFPSGAYEQYF. The CDR3 DNA is TGTGCCAGCAGCTTTCCTAGCGGGGCCTACGAGCAGTACTTC. V gene TRBV5-6 combines with J gene TRBJ2-7, with 9 positions matching TRBD2. The CDR3 spans 14 residues. V trimming: 2 bases; J trimming: 2 bases; junction bases outside the gene matches: 2. Germline CDR1 SGHDT, CDR2 YYEEEE. Full variable domain (remainder filled in from reference TRBV5-6 and TRBJ2-7): DAGVTQSPTHLIKTRGQQVTLRCSPKSGHDTVSWYQQALGQGPQFIFQYYEEEERQRGNFPDRFSGHQFPNYSSELNVNALLLGDSALYLCASSFPSGAYEQYFGPGTRLTVT.